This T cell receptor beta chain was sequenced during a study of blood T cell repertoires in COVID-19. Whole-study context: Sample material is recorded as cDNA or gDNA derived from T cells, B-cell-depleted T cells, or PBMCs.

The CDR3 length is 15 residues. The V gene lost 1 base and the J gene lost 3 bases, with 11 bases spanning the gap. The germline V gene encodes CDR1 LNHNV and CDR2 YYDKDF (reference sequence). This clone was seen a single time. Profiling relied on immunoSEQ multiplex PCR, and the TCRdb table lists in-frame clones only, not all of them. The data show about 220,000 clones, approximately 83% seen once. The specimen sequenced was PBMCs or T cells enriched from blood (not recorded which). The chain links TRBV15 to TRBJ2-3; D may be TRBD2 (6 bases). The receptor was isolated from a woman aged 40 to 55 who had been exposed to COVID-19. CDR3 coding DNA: TGTGCCACCAGCAGAGGGGGGGACCAGACAGATACGCAGTATTTT. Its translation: CATSRGGDQTDTQYF.